This T cell receptor beta chain was found in a study of sequential checkpoint blockade in melanoma. Study background: Randomization was 1:1 between first-line nivolumab→ipilimumab and ipilimumab→nivolumab. Each arm's sequence ended with maintenance nivolumab.

The method was immunoSEQ multiplex PCR; TCRdb's version includes in-frame clones alone and lacks a portion of them. Of around 34,000 clones listed, roughly 84% were seen once; the top ten hold more than 15%. The treatment was: randomized to nivolumab then ipilimumab (arm A) or the reverse (arm B). No patient had prior DNA-damaging chemotherapy. PBMC sorting kept live CD3+CD8+ cells without CD19 or CD56. This receptor was taken from a human donor with melanoma. This specimen was CD8+ T cells sorted from blood (inferred from file names), taken from a patient given nivolumab and ipilimumab in sequence.

Here the CDR3 DNA reads TGCAGCGTTGAAACCCCGGGACACTTTCCTTACACAGATACGCAGTATTTT. This gives the protein CSVETPGHFPYTDTQYF. V is TRBV29-1 and J is TRBJ2-3; TRBD1 is a possible D gene (6 bases). The CDR3 length is 17 residues. V was trimmed by 2 bases and J by 2 bases, leaving 20 bases between them. Germline lookup yields CDR1 SQVTM and CDR2 ANQGSEA.